Listed below are T cell receptor beta chains from one sample, sequenced in a study of PD-1 blockade in classical Hodgkin lymphoma. Here immunoSEQ multiplex PCR was the method, and the copy in TCRdb shows in-frame clones only, minus some. The sample carries 47,000 or so clones, approximately 70% recorded once. This material consisted of peripheral blood mononuclear cells (PBMCs), taken at baseline. These receptors were collected from a human donor with classical Hodgkin lymphoma. The CDR3 runs from the conserved cysteine through the conserved F or W. The D gene is left open where the match is weak. A row's size may be missing; if present it is once, few, many or a size class.

size	J	V	D	CDR3	DNA
once	TRBJ2-4	TRBV2	NA	CASSPRSGAKNIQYF	TGTGCCAGCAGTCCCCGATCTGGAGCCAAAAACATTCAGTACTTC
NA	TRBJ2-3	TRBV30	TRBD1	CAWIDRGRTDTQYF	TGTGCCTGGATAGACAGGGGGAGGACAGATACGCAGTATTTT
NA	TRBJ1-1	TRBV5-1	TRBD1	CASSFGGTGVRLGEAFF	TGCGCCAGCAGCTTTGGAGGGACAGGGGTTAGGTTGGGTGAAGCTTTCTTT
NA	TRBJ1-1	TRBV6-1	TRBD1	CASSPRGVTEAFF	TGTGCCAGCAGCCCCAGGGGGGTCACTGAAGCTTTCTTT
few	TRBJ2-2	TRBV2	TRBD1	CASSGTGNTGELFF	TGTGCCAGCAGTGGGACAGGGAACACCGGGGAGCTGTTTTTT
NA	TRBJ2-7	TRBV20-1	NA	CSASRIEQYF	TGCAGTGCTAGCAGGATCGAGCAGTACTTC
NA	TRBJ1-5	TRBV9	NA	CASSVGGDRNQPQHF	TGTGCCAGCAGCGTAGGGGGGGACCGAAATCAGCCCCAGCATTTT
NA	TRBJ1-2	TRBV28	TRBD1	CASSFPTGGGYGYTF	TGTGCCAGCAGTTTCCCCACAGGGGGGGGCTATGGCTACACCTTC
NA	TRBJ2-3	TRBV9	NA	CASSVGRGNIADTQYF	TGTGCCAGCAGCGTAGGAAGGGGGAATATTGCAGATACGCAGTATTTT
NA	TRBJ2-7	TRBV6-1	TRBD1	CASRGQGASNEQYF	TGTGCCAGCAGGGGACAGGGGGCAAGCAACGAGCAGTACTTC
NA	TRBJ2-1	TRBV14	NA	CASSQQDSYNEQFF	TGTGCCAGCAGCCAACAGGATTCCTACAATGAGCAGTTCTTC
NA	TRBJ2-3	TRBV10-1	TRBD1	CASTKGTGGSTDTQYF	TGCGCCAGCACGAAGGGGACAGGGGGCAGCACAGATACGCAGTATTTT
once	TRBJ1-1	TRBV27	NA	CASRTDMNTEAFF	TGTGCCAGCCGGACAGACATGAACACTGAAGCTTTCTTT
NA	TRBJ2-3	TRBV11-2	NA	CASSSGSDTQYF	TGTGCCAGCAGCTCAGGGTCAGATACGCAGTATTTT
once	TRBJ1-4	TRBV7-3	NA	CASMAGEKLFF	TGTGCCAGCATGGCAGGTGAAAAACTGTTTTTT